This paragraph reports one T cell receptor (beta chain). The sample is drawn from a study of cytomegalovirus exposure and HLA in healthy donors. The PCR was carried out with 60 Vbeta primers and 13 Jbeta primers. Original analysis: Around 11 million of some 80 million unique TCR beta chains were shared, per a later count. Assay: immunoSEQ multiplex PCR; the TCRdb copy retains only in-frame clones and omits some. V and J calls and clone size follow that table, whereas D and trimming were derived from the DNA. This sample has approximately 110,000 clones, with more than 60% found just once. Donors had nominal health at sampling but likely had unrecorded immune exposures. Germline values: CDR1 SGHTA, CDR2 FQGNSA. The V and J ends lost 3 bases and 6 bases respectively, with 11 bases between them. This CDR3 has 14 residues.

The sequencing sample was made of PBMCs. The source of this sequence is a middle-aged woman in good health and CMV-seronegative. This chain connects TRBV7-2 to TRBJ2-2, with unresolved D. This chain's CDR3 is CASSFAASPGELFF. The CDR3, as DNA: TGTGCCAGCAGCTTCGCGGCGAGCCCCGGGGAGCTGTTTTTT.